The clone carrying this T cell receptor (beta chain) appeared once. This CDR3 comprises 15 residues. V was clipped by 4 bases and J by 0 bases; unmatched bases: 4. Germline V CDR1 and CDR2: SGDLS, YYNGEE. Methods used by the authors: Estimation of nucleated cell counts relied on the amplification of reference gene primers. Some clones are missing from TCRdb's copy, which holds only in-frame ones; the method was immunoSEQ multiplex PCR. The DNA gave D and trimming, while V, J and clone size come from that table. In the table there are about 140,000 clones, roughly 88% of which are singletons. The data derive from a study of blood T cell repertoires in COVID-19.

The chain combines TRBV9 with TRBJ2-1; 7 bases agree with TRBD1. This receptor was identified in a human donor in a cohort sampled during active COVID-19. The sample taken for sequencing was peripheral blood. DNA of the CDR3: TGTGCCAGCAGCCCCGAGGGGGCCTCCTACAATGAGCAGTTCTTC. Translation gives CASSPEGASYNEQFF.